This T cell receptor (beta chain) is from a study of blood T cells in healthy people across ages. This clonotype has only a few counts. As yet, its antigen is unknown. One junction end disagrees with the germline gene, perhaps due to a read error. A second PCR of roughly 7 to 11 cycles used a sample-barcoded 5' primer and a J-beta primer mix. TCRdb used MiXCR to reprocess the 5' RACE reads, holding one entry per CDR3 protein. Of about 780,000 distinct CDR3 sequences in the sample, around 45% were seen once. This CDR3 is 11 amino acids long. Looked up from germline, CDR1 is DFQATT and CDR2 is SNEGSKA (reference sequence). Individuals who donated were healthy Caucasians from Russia aged roughly 6 to 95. Ten milliliters of peripheral blood were drawn from each donor. Findings of the study overall: Estimated diversity, derived from one million T cells, was regarded as an underestimate.

The TCR sequence derives from a man older than 75 in good health. What was sequenced was blood. The chain uses TRBV20-1 and TRBJ2-7, with D maybe TRBD1 (5 bases). The CDR3 sequence is CSATGNYEQHF. Here the CDR3 DNA reads TGCAGTGCTACAGGGAACTACGAGCAGCACTTC.